The clone carrying this T cell receptor (beta chain) was picked up one time. These data belong to a study of blood T cells in healthy people across ages. Germline loops: CDR1 SQVTM, CDR2 ANQGSEA. V lost 4 bases, J lost 11 bases, and 11 bases stayed unmatched. CDR3 length equals 13 residues. A second PCR of 7 to 11 cycles used a sample-barcoded 5' primer and a J-beta primer mix. TCRdb re-called the 5' RACE reads through MiXCR, storing one row per CDR3 protein. The sample shows roughly 730,000 distinct CDR3 sequences, 45% to 70% of them seen only once. The gene calls are TRBV29-1 and TRBJ2-5; TRBD1 agrees at 9 bases. Sequencing input: blood. The origin of this receptor is a man aged 40-49 years in good health. The CDR3 loop reads CSVVRDRVMEQYF. In DNA form, the CDR3 reads TGCAGCGTTGTGAGGGACAGGGTTATGGAGCAGTACTTC.